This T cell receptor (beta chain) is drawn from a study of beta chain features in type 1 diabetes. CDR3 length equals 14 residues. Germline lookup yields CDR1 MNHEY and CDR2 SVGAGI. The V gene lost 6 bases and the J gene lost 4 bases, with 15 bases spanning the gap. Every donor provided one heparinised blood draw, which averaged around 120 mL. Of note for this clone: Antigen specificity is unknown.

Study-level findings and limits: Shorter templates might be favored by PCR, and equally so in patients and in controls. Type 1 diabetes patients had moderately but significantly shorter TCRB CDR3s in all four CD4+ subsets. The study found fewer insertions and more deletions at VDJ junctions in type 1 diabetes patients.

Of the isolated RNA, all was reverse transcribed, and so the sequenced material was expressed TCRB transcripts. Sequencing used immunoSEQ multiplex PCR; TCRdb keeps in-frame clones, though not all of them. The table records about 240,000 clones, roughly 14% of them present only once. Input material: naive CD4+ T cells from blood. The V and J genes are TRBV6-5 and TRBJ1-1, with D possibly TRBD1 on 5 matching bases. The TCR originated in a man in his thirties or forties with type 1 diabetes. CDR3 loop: CASSRGEGGTEAFF. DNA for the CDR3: TGTGCCAGCAGCCGAGGGGAGGGCGGCACTGAAGCTTTCTTT.